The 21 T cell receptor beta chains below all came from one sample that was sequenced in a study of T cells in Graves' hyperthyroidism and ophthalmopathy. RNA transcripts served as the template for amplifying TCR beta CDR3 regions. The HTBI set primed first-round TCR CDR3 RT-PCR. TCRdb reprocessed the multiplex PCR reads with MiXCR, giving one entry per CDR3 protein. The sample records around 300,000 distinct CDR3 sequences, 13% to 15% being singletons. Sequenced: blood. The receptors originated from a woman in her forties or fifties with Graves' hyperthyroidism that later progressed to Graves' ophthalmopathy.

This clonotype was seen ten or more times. CDR3 protein: CSARETGTGGTEAFF. The CDR3 nucleotides are TGCAGTGCTAGAGAGACCGGGACAGGGGGCACTGAAGCTTTCTTT. The chain uses TRBV20-1 and TRBJ1-1; 11 bases are shared with TRBD1. CDR3 length equals 15 residues. Germline V gene lookup returns CDR1 DFQATT and CDR2 SNEGSKA (reference sequence). V dropped 0 bases and J dropped 4; count of bases not matched to a gene: 4.

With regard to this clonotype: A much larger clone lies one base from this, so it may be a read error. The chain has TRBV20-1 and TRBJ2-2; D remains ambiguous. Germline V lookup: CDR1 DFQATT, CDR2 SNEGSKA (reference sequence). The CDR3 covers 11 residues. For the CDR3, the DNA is TGCAGTGTTAGAGTCAACGGGGAGCTGTTTTTT. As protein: CSVRVNGELFF.

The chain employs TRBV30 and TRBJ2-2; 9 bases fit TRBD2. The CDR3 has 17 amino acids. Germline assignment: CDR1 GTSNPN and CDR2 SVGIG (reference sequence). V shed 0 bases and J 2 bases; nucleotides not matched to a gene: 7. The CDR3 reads CAWSVWLAGINTGELFF. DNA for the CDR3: TGTGCCTGGAGTGTATGGCTAGCGGGAATCAACACCGGGGAGCTGTTTTTT.

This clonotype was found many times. The CDR3 nucleotides are TGCGCCAGCAGCTTAACAGGCCGGGAAAGCTATGGCTACACCTTC. This encodes CASSLTGRESYGYTF. The chain carries TRBV5-1 and TRBJ1-2; TRBD1 is a possible D gene (5 bases). The CDR3 totals 15 residues. V was clipped by 2 bases and J by 4 bases, with 15 bases between them. The germline V gene encodes CDR1 SGHRS and CDR2 YFSETQ.

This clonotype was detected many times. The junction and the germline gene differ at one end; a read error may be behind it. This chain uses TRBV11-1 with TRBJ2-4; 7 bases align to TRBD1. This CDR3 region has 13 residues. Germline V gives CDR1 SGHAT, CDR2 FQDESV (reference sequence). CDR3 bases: TGTGCCAGCAGCTTTGAGGGGGCAGGCATTAAGTACTTC. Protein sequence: CASSFEGAGIKYF.

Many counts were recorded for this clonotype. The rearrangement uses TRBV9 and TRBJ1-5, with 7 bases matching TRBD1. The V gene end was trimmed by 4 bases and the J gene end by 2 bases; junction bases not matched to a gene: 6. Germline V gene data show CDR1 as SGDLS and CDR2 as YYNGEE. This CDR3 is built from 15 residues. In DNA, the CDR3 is TGTGCCAGCAGCCTGACAGGGCGAGGCAATCAGCCCCAGCATTTT. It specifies CASSLTGRGNQPQHF. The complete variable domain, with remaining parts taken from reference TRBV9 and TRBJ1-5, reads DSGVTQTPKHLITATGQRVTLRCSPRSGDLSVYWYQQSLDQGLQFLIQYYNGEERAKGNILERFSAQQFPDLHSELNLSSLELGDSALYFCASSLTGRGNQPQHFGDGTRLSIL.

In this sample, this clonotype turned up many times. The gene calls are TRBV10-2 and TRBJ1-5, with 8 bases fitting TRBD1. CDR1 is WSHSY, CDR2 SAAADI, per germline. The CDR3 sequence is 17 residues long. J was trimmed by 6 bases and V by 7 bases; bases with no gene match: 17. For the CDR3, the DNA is TGCGCCAGCATGAGACAGGGGAGCGGGGGCGGTGGTCAGCCCCAGCATTTT. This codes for CASMRQGSGGGGQPQHF.

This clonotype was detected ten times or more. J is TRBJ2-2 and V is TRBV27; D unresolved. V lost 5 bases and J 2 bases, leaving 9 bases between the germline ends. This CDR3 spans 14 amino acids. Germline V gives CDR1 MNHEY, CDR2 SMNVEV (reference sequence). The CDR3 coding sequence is TGTGCCAGCAGTCCGTACCTTAACACCGGGGAGCTGTTTTTT. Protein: CASSPYLNTGELFF.

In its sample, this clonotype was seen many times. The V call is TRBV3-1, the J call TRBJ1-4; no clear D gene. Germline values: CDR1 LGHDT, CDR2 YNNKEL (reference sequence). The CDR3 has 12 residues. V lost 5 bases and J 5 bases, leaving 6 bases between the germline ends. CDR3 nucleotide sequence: TGTGCCAGCAGCTATCGAAATGAAAAACTGTTTTTT. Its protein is CASSYRNEKLFF.

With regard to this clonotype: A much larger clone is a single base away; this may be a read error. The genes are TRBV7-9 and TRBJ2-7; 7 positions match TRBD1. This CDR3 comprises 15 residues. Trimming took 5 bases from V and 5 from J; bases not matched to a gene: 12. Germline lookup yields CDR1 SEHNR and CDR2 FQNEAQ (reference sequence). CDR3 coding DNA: TGTGCCAGCAGCCCCCTCGTGCAGGGGGTCCACGAGCAGTACTTC. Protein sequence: CASSPLVQGVHEQYF.

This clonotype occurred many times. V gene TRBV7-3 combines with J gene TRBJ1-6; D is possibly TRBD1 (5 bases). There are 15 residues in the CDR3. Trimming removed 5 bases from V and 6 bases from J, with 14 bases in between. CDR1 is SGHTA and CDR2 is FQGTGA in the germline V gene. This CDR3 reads CASSRGGGGNSPLHF. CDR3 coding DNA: TGTGCCAGCAGCCGTGGGGGTGGAGGTAATTCACCCCTCCACTTT.

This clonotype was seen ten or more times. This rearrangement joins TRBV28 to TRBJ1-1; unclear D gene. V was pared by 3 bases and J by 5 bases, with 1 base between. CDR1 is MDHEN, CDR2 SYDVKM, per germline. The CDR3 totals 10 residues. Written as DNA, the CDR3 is TGTGCCAGCAGTTTGACTGAAGCTTTCTTT. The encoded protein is CASSLTEAFF.

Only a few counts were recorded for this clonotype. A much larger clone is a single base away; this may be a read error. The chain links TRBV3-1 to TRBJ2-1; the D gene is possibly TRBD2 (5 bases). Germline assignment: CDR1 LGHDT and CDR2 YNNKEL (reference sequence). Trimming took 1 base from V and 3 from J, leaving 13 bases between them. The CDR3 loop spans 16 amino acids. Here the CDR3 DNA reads TGTGCCAGCAGCCAAGGGAGAGCGGTCAACTACAATGAGCAGTTCTTC. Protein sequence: CASSQGRAVNYNEQFF.

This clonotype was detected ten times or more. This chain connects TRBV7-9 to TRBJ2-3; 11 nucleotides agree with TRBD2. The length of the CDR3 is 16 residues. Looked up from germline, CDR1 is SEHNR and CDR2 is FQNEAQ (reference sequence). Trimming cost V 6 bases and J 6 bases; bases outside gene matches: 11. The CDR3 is CASSIGTSGTFDTQYF. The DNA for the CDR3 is TGTGCCAGCAGTATCGGGACTAGCGGAACCTTTGATACGCAGTATTTT.

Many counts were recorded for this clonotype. CDR3 sequence reads: CASSSYKGRKRVNYGYTF. The CDR3 DNA follows: TGTGCCAGCAGCTCCTACAAAGGGCGGAAGCGAGTTAACTATGGCTACACCTTC. This chain links TRBV11-2 with TRBJ1-2, with unresolved D. V was trimmed by 4 bases and J by 1 base, leaving 22 bases between them. From germline, CDR1 is SGHAT and CDR2 FQNNGV. This CDR3 comprises 18 residues.

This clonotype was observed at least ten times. Here the CDR3 DNA reads TGTGCCAGCAGTTTAGCGAGTAGCGGGAGGAACACCGGGGAGCTGTTTTTT. Its translation: CASSLASSGRNTGELFF. The V gene is TRBV12-3 or TRBV12-4, the J gene TRBJ2-2, with 9 positions matching TRBD2. V was clipped by 0 bases and J by 1 base; unmatched bases: 3. The CDR3 length is 17 residues.

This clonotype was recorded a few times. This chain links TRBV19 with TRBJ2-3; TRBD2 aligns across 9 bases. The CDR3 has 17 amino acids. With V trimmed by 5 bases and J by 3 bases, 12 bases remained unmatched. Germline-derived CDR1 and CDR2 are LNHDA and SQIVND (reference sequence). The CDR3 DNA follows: TGTGCCAGTAGTGTCGGGACTAGCTATCGAGCAACAGATACGCAGTATTTT. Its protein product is CASSVGTSYRATDTQYF. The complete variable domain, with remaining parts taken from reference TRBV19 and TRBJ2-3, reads DGGITQSPKYLFRKEGQNVTLSCEQNLNHDAMYWYRQDPGQGLRLIYYSQIVNDFQKGDIAEGYSVSREKKESFPLTVTSAQKNPTAFYLCASSVGTSYRATDTQYFGPGTRLTVL.

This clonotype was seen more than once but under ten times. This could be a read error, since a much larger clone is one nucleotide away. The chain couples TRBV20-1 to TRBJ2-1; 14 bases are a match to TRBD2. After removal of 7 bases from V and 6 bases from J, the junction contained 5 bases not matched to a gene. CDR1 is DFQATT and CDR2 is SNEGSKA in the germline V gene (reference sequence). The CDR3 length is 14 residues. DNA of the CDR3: TGCAGTGTTCGGACTAGCGGGAGGACCAATGAGCAGTTCTTC. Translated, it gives CSVRTSGRTNEQFF.

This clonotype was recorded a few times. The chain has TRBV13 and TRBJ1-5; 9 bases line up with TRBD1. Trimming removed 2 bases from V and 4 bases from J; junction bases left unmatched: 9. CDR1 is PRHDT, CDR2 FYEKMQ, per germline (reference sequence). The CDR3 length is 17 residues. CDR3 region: CASSLRLRQGVNQPQHF. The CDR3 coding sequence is TGTGCCAGCAGCTTACGGCTGAGACAGGGGGTGAATCAGCCCCAGCATTTT.

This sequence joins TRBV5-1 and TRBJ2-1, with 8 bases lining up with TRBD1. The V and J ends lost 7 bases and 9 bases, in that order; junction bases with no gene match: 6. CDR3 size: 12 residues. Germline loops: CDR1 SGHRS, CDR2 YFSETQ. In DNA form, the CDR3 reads TGCGCCAGCGGCCTTGACAGGGGTGAGCAGTTCTTC. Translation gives CASGLDRGEQFF.

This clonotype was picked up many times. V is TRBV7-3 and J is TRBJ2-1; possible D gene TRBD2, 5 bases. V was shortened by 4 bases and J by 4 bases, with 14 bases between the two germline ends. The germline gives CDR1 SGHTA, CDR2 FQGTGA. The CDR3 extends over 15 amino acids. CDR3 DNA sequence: TGTGCCAGCAGCTCCCCCTCGCTAGCTTACAATGAGCAGTTCTTC. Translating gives CASSSPSLAYNEQFF.